The 9 T cell receptor beta chains in this list originate from one sample, sequenced in a study of blood T cell repertoires in COVID-19. Data came from immunoSEQ multiplex PCR; TCRdb stores just in-frame clones and leaves some out. The table lists 95,000 to 150,000 clones, about 70% of them singletons. The sample taken for sequencing was peripheral blood. Receptors originate from an elderly man with COVID-19, enrolled during active disease.

The genes are TRBV9 and TRBJ2-1; D not certain. V lost 0 bases, J lost 6 bases, and 7 bases lay in between. Germline values: CDR1 SGDLS, CDR2 YYNGEE. CDR3 length: 13 amino acids. In DNA, the CDR3 is TGTGCCAGCAGCGTAGGCCTGCGCAATGAGCAGTTCTTC. Residues: CASSVGLRNEQFF.

This clone showed up just once. DNA for the CDR3: TGCGCCAGCAGTGAGTCGATGGGACAGGGGGCCACAGATACGCAGTATTTT. The encoded protein is CASSESMGQGATDTQYF. The rearrangement uses TRBV10-1 and TRBJ2-3; 12 nucleotides align to TRBD1. V was pared by 0 bases and J by 2 bases, with 3 bases of the junction left unmatched. In germline, CDR1 is WNHNN, CDR2 SYGVQD (reference sequence). There are 17 residues in the CDR3.

The V call is TRBV6-4, the J call TRBJ2-2; 8 bases align to TRBD1. CDR3 length: 16 amino acids. Trimming cost V 5 bases and J 2 bases; bases outside gene matches: 7. In germline, CDR1 is MRHNA, CDR2 SNTAGT. The CDR3 DNA is TGTGCCAGCAGTACACAGGGGGACTTAAACACCGGGGAGCTGTTTTTT. Encoded protein: CASSTQGDLNTGELFF.

The count of this clone is one. V usage is TRBV2 and J usage is TRBJ2-1; 7 nucleotides match TRBD2. The CDR3 spans 14 residues. The germline V gene encodes CDR1 SNHLY and CDR2 FYNNEI. The J segment lost 6 bases and the V segment lost 11 bases, leaving 13 bases of the junction unmatched. Here the CDR3 reads CAETGTMGPNEQFF. CDR3 coding DNA: TGTGCCGAGACCGGGACTATGGGACCCAATGAGCAGTTCTTC.

V is TRBV27 and J is TRBJ1-4; TRBD1 might be the D (5 bases). The germline gives CDR1 MNHEY, CDR2 SMNVEV (reference sequence). V lost 1 base and J lost 8, with 14 bases in between. The CDR3 has 15 amino acids. CDR3 in amino acids: CASSLWGDRGEKLFF. The CDR3 bases are TGTGCCAGCAGTTTATGGGGAGATCGGGGGGAAAAACTGTTTTTT. The full variable domain, in which reference TRBV27 and TRBJ1-4 provide the parts outside the CDR3, is EAQVTQNPRYLITVTGKKLTVTCSQNMNHEYMSWYRQDPGLGLRQIYYSMNVEVTDKGDVPEGYKVSRKEKRNFPLILESPSPNQTSLYFCASSLWGDRGEKLFFGSGTQLSVL.

V gene TRBV18 combines with J gene TRBJ1-5; maybe TRBD1 (6 bases). The CDR3 sequence is 15 residues long. V dropped 1 base and J dropped 3 bases, with 10 bases sitting between them. Germline values: CDR1 KGHSH, CDR2 LQKENI. CDR3 in DNA: TGTGCCAGCTCACCACAACAGGGAAACAATCAGCCCCAGCATTTT. Translated: CASSPQQGNNQPQHF.

This chain connects TRBV29-1 to TRBJ1-2, with a weak D call TRBD1 (6 bases). Germline V CDR1 and CDR2: SQVTM, ANQGSEA. With 1 base removed from V and 4 bases from J, the gap between germline ends came to 10 bases. This CDR3 spans 13 amino acids. The CDR3 DNA follows: TGCAGCGTTGAAGTTGGCAGGGGCTATGGCTACACCTTC. It encodes CSVEVGRGYGYTF.

The V gene is TRBV7-9, the J gene TRBJ2-5; 8 positions agree with TRBD2. The germline CDR1 and CDR2 sequences are SEHNR and FQNEAQ (reference sequence). The CDR3 runs 16 residues. V dropped 2 bases and J dropped 2; count of bases not matched to a gene: 7. The CDR3 loop reads CASSLNRREGQETQYF. The CDR3 DNA reads TGTGCCAGCAGCTTAAATAGACGGGAGGGACAAGAGACCCAGTACTTC.

The rearrangement links TRBV28 to TRBJ1-3; D perhaps matches TRBD1 (5 bases). V was cut by 4 bases and J by 0 bases, with 16 bases left in between. CDR3 length equals 17 residues. Looked up from germline, CDR1 is MDHEN and CDR2 is SYDVKM. The CDR3 protein is CASSSFPGWGSGNTIYF. CDR3 sequence (DNA): TGTGCCAGCAGTTCATTCCCAGGGTGGGGCTCTGGAAACACCATATATTTT.